The 9 T cell receptor beta chains listed next were all sequenced from one sample in a study of blood T cell repertoires in COVID-19. Assay: immunoSEQ multiplex PCR; the TCRdb copy retains only in-frame clones and omits some. This table holds roughly 220,000 clones, less than 90% found once. The sequenced material came from PBMCs or T cells enriched from blood (not recorded which). Source of these receptors: a woman aged 35 to 49 who had recovered from COVID-19.

The CDR3 DNA reads TGTGCCAGCCGACCCCGGGGACAGGGGATCAACGAGCAGTACTTC. This gives the protein CASRPRGQGINEQYF. V is TRBV28 and J is TRBJ2-7; 10 bases map to TRBD1. CDR1 and CDR2 (germline): MDHEN, SYDVKM. CDR3 size: 15 residues. Trimming cost V 8 bases and J 5 bases; bases outside gene matches: 12.

The V and J genes are TRBV27 and TRBJ2-7; D possibly corresponds to TRBD2 (5 bases). Between the trimmed V and J ends, which lost 6 bases and 2 bases, there was a span of 11 bases. Germline V gene sequence: CDR1 MNHEY, CDR2 SMNVEV (reference sequence). The CDR3 length is 13 residues. CDR3 sequence (DNA): TGTGCCAGCAGCGCGGACTTCGCCTACGAGCAGTACTTC. Its translation: CASSADFAYEQYF.

The chain employs TRBV12-5 and TRBJ1-1, with D hard to call. V lost 7 bases and J lost 3, with 12 bases in between. The CDR3 totals 13 residues. Germline CDR1 is LGHNT and CDR2 is FRNRAP. The CDR3, as DNA: TGTGCTAGTGACACGGGGAGATACACTGAAGCTTTCTTT. This encodes CASDTGRYTEAFF.

The chain is built from TRBV19 and TRBJ1-4, with D possibly being TRBD1 (5 bases). The length of the CDR3 is 15 residues. Trimming stripped 3 bases from V and 4 bases from J, with 12 bases between. Per germline, CDR1 LNHDA and CDR2 SQIVND (reference sequence). In nucleotides, the CDR3 is TGTGCCAGTAGTATCGGGGGACTGTTTAATGAAAAACTGTTTTTT. Its protein product is CASSIGGLFNEKLFF.

The V gene is TRBV7-9, the J gene TRBJ1-1, with TRBD1 as a possible D gene (5 bases). The V and J ends lost 1 base and 11 bases respectively, with 11 bases between them. The CDR3 is 12 amino acids. Germline V CDR1 and CDR2: SEHNR, FQNEAQ (reference sequence). The CDR3 loop reads CASSLGEGRAFF. The CDR3 DNA reads as TGTGCCAGCAGCTTAGGGGAGGGGCGCGCTTTCTTT.

The genes are TRBV28 and TRBJ1-3, with TRBD1 as a possible D gene (5 bases). Trimming cost V 5 bases and J 0 bases, with 14 bases left between them. The CDR3 totals 16 residues. The germline CDR1 and CDR2 sequences are MDHEN and SYDVKM. The CDR3 DNA sequence: TGTGCCAGCAGTGAACCGCGGGGGTCCTCTGGAAACACCATATATTTT. Protein product: CASSEPRGSSGNTIYF.

The chain couples TRBV18 to TRBJ2-5; D uncertain. In germline, CDR1 is KGHSH, CDR2 LQKENI. V was shortened by 4 bases and J by 4 bases, with 7 bases between the two germline ends. The CDR3 runs 12 residues. This CDR3 is CASSQRVETQYF. The CDR3 region has the DNA TGTGCCAGCTCACAACGGGTAGAGACCCAGTACTTC.

V usage is TRBV6-5 and J usage is TRBJ2-7; the D gene is possibly TRBD2 (6 bases). The CDR3 has 12 amino acids. The germline V gene has CDR1 MNHEY and CDR2 SVGAGI. V dropped 9 bases and J dropped 8 bases, with 17 bases sitting between them. DNA of the CDR3: TGTGCCAGTCGGGACTCTTCCAACAAGCAGTACTTC. This codes for CASRDSSNKQYF.

The rearrangement uses TRBV7-2 and TRBJ2-3, with 8 positions matching TRBD2. The CDR3 has 15 amino acids. V lost 2 bases to trimming and J lost 0 bases; unmatched junction nucleotides: 1. Germline loops: CDR1 SGHTA, CDR2 FQGNSA. CDR3 DNA sequence: TGTGCCAGCAGCTTATTAGCGGGGAGCACAGATACGCAGTATTTT. Protein sequence: CASSLLAGSTDTQYF.